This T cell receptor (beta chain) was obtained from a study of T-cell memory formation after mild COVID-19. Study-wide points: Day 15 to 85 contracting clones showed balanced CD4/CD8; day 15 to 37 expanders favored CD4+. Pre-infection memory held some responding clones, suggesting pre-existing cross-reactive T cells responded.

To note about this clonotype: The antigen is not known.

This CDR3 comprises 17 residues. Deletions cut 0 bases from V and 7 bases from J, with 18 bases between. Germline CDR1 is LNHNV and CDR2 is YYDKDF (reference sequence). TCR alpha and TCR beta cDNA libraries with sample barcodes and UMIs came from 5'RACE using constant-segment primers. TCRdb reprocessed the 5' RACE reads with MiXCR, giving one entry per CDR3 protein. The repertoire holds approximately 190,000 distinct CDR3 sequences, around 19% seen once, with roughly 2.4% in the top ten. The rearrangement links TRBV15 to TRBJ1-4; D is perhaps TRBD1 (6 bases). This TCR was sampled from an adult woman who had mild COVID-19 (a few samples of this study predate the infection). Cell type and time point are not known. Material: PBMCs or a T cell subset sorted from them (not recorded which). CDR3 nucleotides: TGTGCCACCAGCAGAGATAGGGGGGCAGGGAATGGTGAAAAACTGTTTTTT. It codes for CATSRDRGAGNGEKLFF.